Following are 28 T cell receptor beta chains from one sample sequenced in a study of neurological immune-mediated disorders. The time point denotes: technical triplicate 2. Via MiXCR, TCRdb re-called the 5' RACE reads, giving one row per CDR3 protein. The data show about 59,000 distinct CDR3 sequences, around 24% seen once. The specimen was PBMCs. The receptors here all came from a man in his sixties with HTLV-1-associated myelopathy (HAM/TSP).

There are many counts of this clonotype. The chain employs TRBV20-1 and TRBJ2-5; D perhaps matches TRBD1 (5 bases). CDR1 DFQATT and CDR2 SNEGSKA come from the germline V gene (reference sequence). The CDR3 has 13 amino acids. This CDR3 is CSPAQGTQETQYF. Written as DNA, the CDR3 is TGCAGCCCGGCGCAGGGCACCCAAGAGACCCAGTACTTC.

This clonotype has at least ten counts. The chain links TRBV20-1 to TRBJ2-5, with 13 bases matching TRBD2. The J segment lost 7 bases and the V segment lost 0 bases, leaving 14 bases of the junction unmatched. Per germline, CDR1 DFQATT and CDR2 SNEGSKA (reference sequence). There are 18 residues in the CDR3. CDR3 residues: CSARDLGAGLAGVGTQYF. The DNA of the CDR3 is TGCAGTGCTAGAGATCTTGGGGCTGGACTAGCGGGAGTCGGGACCCAGTACTTC.

This clonotype was picked up many times. This chain links TRBV24-1 with TRBJ2-7; 15 bases are shared with TRBD2. J was trimmed by 7 bases and V by 10 bases; bases with no gene match: 10. The CDR3 is made up of 15 amino acids. Germline loops: CDR1 KGHDR, CDR2 SFDVKD. Written as DNA, the CDR3 is TGTGCCACAACCGGACTAGCGGGAGGGCCGGGGGAGCAGTACTTC. This translates into CATTGLAGGPGEQYF.

This clonotype has just a few counts. The genes are TRBV5-1 and TRBJ2-1; 9 nucleotides line up with TRBD2. Trimming at V came to 4 bases and at J to 3 bases, leaving 8 bases not matched to a gene. The germline V gene has CDR1 SGHRS and CDR2 YFSETQ. The CDR3 has 16 amino acids. The CDR3 DNA sequence: TGCGCCAGCAGCCGATTAGCGGGAGTTAGCTACAATGAGCAGTTCTTC. As protein: CASSRLAGVSYNEQFF.

The CDR3 coding sequence is TGCAGTGCTAGGCCCCCCAGATCAGCGGCCAATGAGCAGTTCTTC. It specifies CSARPPRSAANEQFF. V is TRBV20-1 and J is TRBJ2-1, with D tentatively TRBD2 (5 bases). The V end lost 3 bases, the J end lost 6 bases, and 18 bases lay between the germline ends. The CDR3 is made up of 15 amino acids. Looked up from germline, CDR1 is DFQATT and CDR2 is SNEGSKA (reference sequence).

The chain links TRBV10-2 to TRBJ2-2; 11 bases agree with TRBD2. Looked up from germline, CDR1 is WSHSY and CDR2 is SAAADI. J lost 9 bases, V lost 8 bases, and 17 bases had no gene match. This CDR3 has 17 residues. The CDR3 bases are TGCGCCAGCTATGGGAATAGCGGGAGGGGATATACCAGGGAGCTGTTTTTT. Translated, it gives CASYGNSGRGYTRELFF.

This clonotype showed up many times. The V gene is TRBV6-6, the J gene TRBJ2-1, with D tentatively TRBD2 (5 bases). Germline loops: CDR1 MNHNY, CDR2 SVGAGI (reference sequence). V lost 6 bases and J lost 1, with 7 bases in between. The CDR3 length is 13 residues. CDR3 sequence: CASSRGSYNEQFF. DNA for the CDR3: TGTGCCAGCAGCCGGGGTTCCTACAATGAGCAGTTCTTC.

Remarks on this clonotype: This may stem from a read error, because a much larger clone lies one nucleotide away. The conserved final phenylalanine or tryptophan is absent from the CDR3, which likely points to a read error. J is TRBJ2-1 and V is TRBV10-3; D is unresolved. Germline V gene data show CDR1 as ENHRY and CDR2 as SYGVKD. CDR3 length: 14 residues. The V end was cut by 0 bases, the J end by 7 bases, with 10 bases between. The CDR3 region has the DNA TGTGCCATCAGTGAGTCGACGGCTTTTAATGAGCAGTTCGTC. This translates into CAISESTAFNEQFV.

This clonotype occurred many times. J is TRBJ2-3 and V is TRBV29-1, with no clear D. Germline CDR1 SQVTM, CDR2 ANQGSEA. This CDR3 is built from 12 residues. V was trimmed by 3 bases and J by 0 bases, leaving 4 bases between them. CDR3 region: CSVDGSTDTQYF. The CDR3 bases are TGCAGCGTTGACGGGAGCACAGATACGCAGTATTTT.

This clonotype was picked up many times. The gene calls are TRBV5-1 and TRBJ1-1, with D uncertain. V dropped 1 base and J dropped 3 bases, with 13 bases sitting between them. CDR1 and CDR2 (germline): SGHRS, YFSETQ. The CDR3 has 15 amino acids. The CDR3 bases are TGCGCCAGCAGCTTGTGGAGCAATAGTGACACTGAAGCTTTCTTT. It codes for CASSLWSNSDTEAFF.

This clonotype was recorded at least ten times. The J gene is TRBJ2-2, the V gene TRBV9; D gene ambiguous. This CDR3 contains 15 residues. CDR1 and CDR2 from the germline V gene are SGDLS and YYNGEE. V was cut by 2 bases and J by 2 bases, with 10 bases left in between. The CDR3 sequence is CASSVGWRNTGELFF. CDR3 DNA sequence: TGTGCCAGCAGCGTGGGGTGGCGAAACACCGGGGAGCTGTTTTTT.

The chain is built from TRBV29-1 and TRBJ1-1; 7 bases map to TRBD1. Germline V CDR1 and CDR2: SQVTM, ANQGSEA. The J segment lost 3 bases and the V segment lost 4 bases, leaving 14 bases of the junction unmatched. This CDR3 is 16 amino acids long. Here the CDR3 DNA reads TGCAGCGTTGGAGGGGGCGGCTTATCGCGGGACACTGAAGCTTTCTTT. Translating it yields CSVGGGGLSRDTEAFF.

This clonotype was seen many times. The V gene is TRBV4-1, the J gene TRBJ2-3; the D is unclear. In germline, CDR1 is MGHRA, CDR2 YSYEKL. V shed 0 bases and J shed 4 bases, with 17 bases lying between them. The CDR3 runs 17 residues. The CDR3 DNA reads TGCGCCAGCAGCCAAGATTTGCTAGGCGGAATTCCAGATACGCAGTATTTT. As protein: CASSQDLLGGIPDTQYF.

This clonotype was seen at least ten times. The rearrangement uses TRBV2 and TRBJ2-1; D unclear. The V and J ends lost 5 bases and 5 bases respectively, with 10 bases between them. The CDR3 contains 13 residues. Germline CDR1 reads SNHLY; CDR2 reads FYNNEI. The CDR3 nucleotides read TGTGCCAGCAGTACGGTGCGAGACAATGAGCAGTTCTTC. Translated, it gives CASSTVRDNEQFF.

In its sample, this clonotype was seen many times. This chain uses TRBV10-3 with TRBJ1-6; 8 bases are shared with TRBD1. Losses at the gene ends were 10 bases for V and 11 bases for J; bases not matched to a gene: 13. The CDR3 covers 14 residues. Germline V gene lookup returns CDR1 ENHRY and CDR2 SYGVKD. The CDR3 loop is CATASGGEETPLHF. The CDR3 DNA sequence: TGTGCCACGGCGTCAGGGGGCGAGGAGACACCCCTCCACTTT.

This clonotype came up many times. J is TRBJ2-4 and V is TRBV7-9, with a tentative D call TRBD2 (5 bases). V was trimmed by 5 bases and J by 0 bases, leaving 17 bases between them. The germline gives CDR1 SEHNR, CDR2 FQNEAQ (reference sequence). This CDR3 has 17 amino acids. CDR3 in DNA: TGTGCCAGCAGCCCGGCGAGGGAGCCCTTAGCCAAAAACATTCAGTACTTC. Its protein product is CASSPAREPLAKNIQYF.

This clonotype appeared many times. The chain links TRBV5-1 to TRBJ1-5; 8 bases line up with TRBD1. CDR1 and CDR2 from the germline V gene are SGHRS and YFSETQ. The CDR3 is made up of 14 amino acids. V lost 4 bases, J lost 2 bases, and 2 bases stayed unmatched. The CDR3 coding sequence is TGCGCCAGCAGCCTGACAGGGGGCAATCAGCCCCAGCATTTT. Protein: CASSLTGGNQPQHF.

This clonotype was counted at least ten times. The V call is TRBV5-1, the J call TRBJ2-3; D ambiguous. The V end was cut by 0 bases, the J end by 6 bases, with 11 bases between. Germline V gives CDR1 SGHRS, CDR2 YFSETQ. This CDR3 is 14 amino acids long. CDR3 in DNA: TGCGCCAGCAGCTTGGCGGCAGGAAAGGATACGCAGTATTTT. Translated: CASSLAAGKDTQYF.

In its sample, this clonotype was seen many times. The chain employs TRBV18 and TRBJ2-7; D is undetermined. Germline V gene data show CDR1 as KGHSH and CDR2 as LQKENI. The germline V and J ends were trimmed by 0 bases and 3 bases, with 12 bases remaining between them. The CDR3 spans 15 residues. CDR3 coding DNA: TGTGCCAGCTCACCACCGTCCTATCGGGTCTACGAGCAGTACTTC. It translates to CASSPPSYRVYEQYF.

This clonotype was recorded at least ten times. V and J are TRBV4-1 and TRBJ2-1, with 10 bases that match TRBD2. The CDR3 is 18 amino acids. Germline V CDR1 and CDR2: MGHRA, YSYEKL. With 2 bases clipped from V and 7 bases from J, the junction kept 14 bases outside the gene matches. The DNA for the CDR3 is TGCGCCAGCAGCCAAAGAGAGATTACTAGCGGGGCCCTAAATGAGCAGTTCTTC. Its translation: CASSQREITSGALNEQFF.

In this sample, this clonotype turned up many times. The chain carries TRBV12-3 or TRBV12-4 and TRBJ2-5; D assignment may be TRBD1 or TRBD2 (5 bases each). V lost 3 bases and J lost 5, with 13 bases in between. The CDR3 contains 14 residues. The CDR3, as DNA: TGTGCCAGCAGTTTCTCCGGGGCTCGGGAGACCCAGTACTTC. This sequence encodes CASSFSGARETQYF.

This clonotype came up many times. The rearrangement links TRBV11-2 to TRBJ2-4, with D unclear. The CDR3 extends over 17 amino acids. Germline-derived CDR1 and CDR2 are SGHAT and FQNNGV. The germline V and J ends were trimmed by 5 bases and 1 base, with 18 bases remaining between them. CDR3 sequence reads: CASSHYSVPGAKNIQYF. Here the CDR3 DNA reads TGTGCCAGCAGCCACTACAGCGTACCGGGTGCCAAAAACATTCAGTACTTC. Drawing the rest from reference TRBV11-2 and TRBJ2-4, the complete variable domain is EAGVAQSPRYKIIEKRQSVAFWCNPISGHATLYWYQQILGQGPKLLIQFQNNGVVDDSQLPKDRFSAERLKGVDSTLKIQPAKLEDSAVYLCASSHYSVPGAKNIQYFGAGTRLSVL.

The rearrangement uses TRBV10-3 and TRBJ2-2; D possibly matches TRBD1 or TRBD2 (5 bases each). Trimming stripped 6 bases from V and 4 bases from J, with 9 bases between. Germline CDR1 ENHRY, CDR2 SYGVKD. There are 13 residues in the CDR3. CDR3 sequence (DNA): TGTGCCATCAGACGGGACGGCACCGGGGAGCTGTTTTTT. Amino acid sequence: CAIRRDGTGELFF.

The chain combines TRBV5-1 with TRBJ2-5; TRBD2 matches at 12 bases. V shed 3 bases and J 4 bases; nucleotides not matched to a gene: 13. Germline V gene data show CDR1 as SGHRS and CDR2 as YFSETQ. The CDR3 has 18 residues. The CDR3: CASSSRVRTSGNGETQYF. The DNA of the CDR3 is TGCGCCAGCAGCTCTCGAGTGAGGACTAGCGGGAACGGAGAGACCCAGTACTTC.

This clonotype was picked up many times. The rearrangement joins TRBV3-1 to TRBJ1-1; D remains ambiguous. The germline V gene has CDR1 LGHDT and CDR2 YNNKEL (reference sequence). V was shortened by 0 bases and J by 4 bases, with 9 bases between the two germline ends. This CDR3 comprises 14 residues. This CDR3 reads CASSQDTGSTEAFF. The CDR3 nucleotides are TGTGCCAGCAGCCAAGACACGGGGAGCACTGAAGCTTTCTTT. Full variable domain (missing parts from reference TRBV3-1 and TRBJ1-1): DTAVSQTPKYLVTQMGNDKSIKCEQNLGHDTMYWYKQDSKKFLKIMFSYNNKELIINETVPNRFSPKSPDKAHLNLHINSLELGDSAVYFCASSQDTGSTEAFFGQGTRLTVV.

This clonotype was observed at least ten times. The V and J genes are TRBV20-1 and TRBJ1-1; tentatively, D is TRBD1 (6 bases). The V gene's germline CDR1 is DFQATT and CDR2 SNEGSKA (reference sequence). This CDR3 spans 11 amino acids. V lost 6 bases, J lost 10 bases, and 15 bases lay in between. The DNA for the CDR3 is TGCAGTGCAACACAGGGAATAGTAGCTTTCTTT. This codes for CSATQGIVAFF.

This clonotype was observed at least ten times. The chain combines TRBV4-1 with TRBJ2-1; TRBD2 is a possible D gene (5 bases). Germline V gene sequence: CDR1 MGHRA, CDR2 YSYEKL. V gave up 3 bases and J gave up 5 bases, with 8 bases separating them. This CDR3 region has 13 residues. The CDR3: CASSHPLDNEQFF. CDR3 nucleotides: TGCGCCAGCAGCCACCCACTAGACAATGAGCAGTTCTTC.

This clonotype was seen many times. The chain links TRBV6-1 to TRBJ2-4, with 9 bases aligning to TRBD2. Per germline, CDR1 MNHNS and CDR2 SASEGT. V gave up 0 bases and J gave up 8 bases; unmatched junction bases: 5. The CDR3 is 15 residues long. The CDR3: CASSEAAGGRDIQYF. The CDR3 coding sequence is TGTGCCAGCAGTGAAGCTGCGGGAGGGCGGGACATTCAGTACTTC.